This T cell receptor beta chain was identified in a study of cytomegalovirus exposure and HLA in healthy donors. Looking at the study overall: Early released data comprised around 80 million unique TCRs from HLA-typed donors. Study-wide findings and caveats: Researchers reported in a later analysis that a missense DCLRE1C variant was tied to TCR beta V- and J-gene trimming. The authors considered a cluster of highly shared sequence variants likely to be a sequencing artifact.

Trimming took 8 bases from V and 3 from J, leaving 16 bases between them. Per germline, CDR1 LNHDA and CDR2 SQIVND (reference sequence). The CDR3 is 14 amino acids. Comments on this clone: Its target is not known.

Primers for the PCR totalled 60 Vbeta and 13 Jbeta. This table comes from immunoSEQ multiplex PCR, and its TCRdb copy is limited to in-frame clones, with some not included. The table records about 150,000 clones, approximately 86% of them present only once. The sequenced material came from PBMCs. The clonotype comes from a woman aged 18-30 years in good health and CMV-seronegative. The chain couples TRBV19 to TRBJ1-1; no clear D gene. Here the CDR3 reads CASVGFWKYTEAFF. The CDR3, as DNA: TGTGCCAGTGTGGGCTTTTGGAAGTACACTGAAGCTTTCTTT.